The 9 T cell receptor beta chains presented below share a single source sample, sequenced in a study of naive and memory T cell subsets. The antigens these receptors bind are not known. Study conclusions and caveats: A few larger clonotypes appeared in naive repertoires, especially CD8, possibly memory cells re-expressing CD45RA.

Two oligonucleotides, mixed equimolar, formed the beta constant-region primer covering TRBC1 and TRBC2. The ligated cDNA underwent four PCR rounds using SP2 and nested alpha and beta constant-region primers. TCRdb independently ran MiXCR on the UMI-ligation and nested PCR reads; one entry per CDR3 protein. The sample shows roughly 150,000 distinct CDR3 sequences, about 20% of them seen only once. Sample: naive CD4+ T cells from blood. These receptor sequences come from a human donor in good health.

This clonotype has more than one count but fewer than ten. The chain is built from TRBV5-1 and TRBJ2-1; 9 bases are a match to TRBD2. The trim removed 2 bases at V and 6 bases at J, leaving 6 bases unmatched. CDR1 SGHRS and CDR2 YFSETQ come from the germline V gene. The CDR3 totals 15 residues. The CDR3 DNA sequence: TGCGCCAGCAGCTTTGATCCGCGGGAGGGCAATGAGCAGTTCTTC. Encoded protein: CASSFDPREGNEQFF.

The chain uses TRBV20-1 and TRBJ2-1; 8 nucleotides align to TRBD2. Germline V CDR1 and CDR2: DFQATT, SNEGSKA (reference sequence). V lost 0 bases, J lost 3 bases, and 16 bases stayed unmatched. The CDR3 has 19 amino acids. CDR3: CSARDIVIAGKRNYNEQFF. The CDR3 nucleotides are TGCAGTGCTAGAGATATCGTAATAGCGGGAAAACGAAACTACAATGAGCAGTTCTTC.

This clonotype was seen a few times. The chain employs TRBV5-5 and TRBJ2-3, with D unclear. The germline V gene has CDR1 SGHKS and CDR2 YYEKEE (reference sequence). This CDR3 is built from 12 residues. Trimming took off 3 bases at V and 7 bases at J, with 9 bases between the two ends. CDR3 residues: CASSSRSNTQYF. The CDR3 bases are TGTGCCAGCAGCTCGAGATCGAATACGCAGTATTTT.

CDR3 region: CASSLDGYQPQHF. CDR3 sequence (DNA): TGTGCCAGCTCACTAGACGGATATCAGCCCCAGCATTTT. The chain combines TRBV18 with TRBJ1-5; no clear D. The CDR3 is 13 amino acids. Germline V gene lookup returns CDR1 KGHSH and CDR2 LQKENI. The V gene lost 4 bases and the J gene lost 5 bases, with 9 bases spanning the gap. The entire variable domain, with the rest obtained from reference TRBV18 and TRBJ1-5, is as follows: NAGVMQNPRHLVRRRGQEARLRCSPMKGHSHVYWYRQLPEEGLKFMVYLQKENIIDESGMPKERFSAEFPKEGPSILRIQQVVRGDSAAYFCASSLDGYQPQHFGDGTRLSIL.

This chain joins TRBV24-1 and TRBJ1-1, with D perhaps matching TRBD1 (5 bases). Trimming removed 3 bases at V and 7 bases at J, with 11 bases between. The CDR3 has 13 amino acids. Germline loops: CDR1 KGHDR, CDR2 SFDVKD. CDR3 residues: CATSDPGRSEAFF. For the CDR3, the DNA is TGTGCCACCAGTGATCCGGGACGGAGTGAAGCTTTCTTT.

The chain carries TRBV7-8 and TRBJ2-3; 7 bases match TRBD2. Germline lookup yields CDR1 SGHVS and CDR2 FQNEAQ. The CDR3 runs 16 residues. The junction had 9 bases not matched to a gene; V was cut back by 5 bases and J by 1 base. The CDR3 spells CASSRVGAGGTDTQYF. CDR3 DNA: TGTGCCAGCAGCCGAGTCGGGGCGGGAGGCACAGATACGCAGTATTTT.

This clonotype was observed a single time. This chain joins TRBV3-1 and TRBJ1-3; D is ambiguous. The CDR3 is made up of 13 amino acids. Trimming took 6 bases from V and 0 from J, leaving 6 bases between them. Germline CDR1 is LGHDT and CDR2 is YNNKEL (reference sequence). The CDR3 here is CASRTASGNTIYF. The DNA for the CDR3 is TGTGCCAGCAGGACGGCCTCTGGAAACACCATATATTTT.

This clonotype was seen more than once but under ten times. The V gene is TRBV6-5, the J gene TRBJ2-3, with 8 bases matching TRBD1. Germline CDR1 MNHEY, CDR2 SVGAGI. The CDR3 totals 13 residues. The V and J ends lost 4 bases and 6 bases, in that order; junction bases with no gene match: 3. The CDR3 here is CASSWRTGDTQYF. The DNA for the CDR3 is TGTGCCAGCAGTTGGCGGACAGGGGATACGCAGTATTTT.

This clonotype was seen ten or more times. The chain is built from TRBV19 and TRBJ2-1; TRBD2 matches 12 bases. Trimming cost V 3 bases and J 4 bases; bases outside gene matches: 4. From germline, CDR1 is LNHDA and CDR2 SQIVND (reference sequence). This CDR3 is 16 amino acids long. CDR3 amino acids: CASSILLAGGYNEQFF. CDR3 coding DNA: TGTGCCAGTAGTATCCTGCTAGCGGGAGGGTACAATGAGCAGTTCTTC.